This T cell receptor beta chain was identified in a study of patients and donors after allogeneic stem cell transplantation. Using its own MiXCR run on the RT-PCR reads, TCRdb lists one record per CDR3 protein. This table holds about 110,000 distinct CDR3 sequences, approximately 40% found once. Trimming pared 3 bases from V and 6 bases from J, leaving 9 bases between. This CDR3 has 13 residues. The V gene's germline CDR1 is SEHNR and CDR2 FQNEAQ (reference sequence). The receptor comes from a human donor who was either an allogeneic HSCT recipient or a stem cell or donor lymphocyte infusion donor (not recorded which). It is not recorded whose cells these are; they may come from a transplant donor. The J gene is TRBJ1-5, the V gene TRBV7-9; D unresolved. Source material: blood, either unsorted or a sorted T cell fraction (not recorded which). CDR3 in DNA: TGTGCCAGCAGCTTTCGGGTTGGTCAGCCCCAGCATTTT. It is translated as CASSFRVGQPQHF.